The clone carrying this T cell receptor beta chain was recorded a few times. As yet, its antigen is unknown. This specimen comes from a study of beta chain features in type 1 diabetes. Study as a whole: Comparable age, gender and cell yields were observed in patients relative to healthy donors. The study, taken as a whole, reports: Moderate yet significant TCRB CDR3 shortening was seen in Type 1 diabetes patients in all four CD4+ subsets. More deletions and fewer insertions at VDJ junctions were seen in type 1 diabetes patients.

Looked up from germline, CDR1 is SNHLY and CDR2 is FYNNEI. V dropped 3 bases and J dropped 5 bases, with 14 bases sitting between them. The CDR3 runs to 15 residues. Every bit of the isolated RNA underwent reverse transcription, so sequencing read expressed TCRB transcripts. The method was immunoSEQ multiplex PCR; TCRdb's version includes in-frame clones alone and lacks a portion of them. The sample shows fewer than 200,000 clones, about a tenth of them seen only once. CD45RO/CCR7/CD25/CD127/CD95/CD27 sorting isolated CD4+ naive, central memory, regulatory and stem cell-like memory cells. This TCR derives from a man aged 30 to 39 with type 1 diabetes. The rearrangement uses TRBV2 and TRBJ1-5; D is unresolved. The sequenced material came from central memory CD4+ T cells from blood. The CDR3: CASSESLQSYQPQHF. Here the CDR3 DNA reads TGTGCCAGCAGTGAGTCTTTGCAGTCCTATCAGCCCCAGCATTTT.